This passage covers 25 T cell receptor beta chains from one sample sequenced in a study of T cell changes during pregnancy in multiple sclerosis. Profiled with immunoSEQ multiplex PCR; TCRdb holds only in-frame clones, not every one. The sample contains more than 15,000 clones, about 87% of which appear only once. Sequences were derived from CD8+ T cells from peripheral blood mononuclear cells, sampled in the third trimester of pregnancy. These receptors originate from a female donor in good health, enrolled as a control in a pregnancy study.

This clone was observed a few times. DNA for the CDR3: TGTGCCAGCATCCCAACAGGGCTGTACACCGGGGAGCTGTTTTTT. This gives the protein CASIPTGLYTGELFF. The V and J genes are TRBV27 and TRBJ2-2; D is possibly TRBD1 (6 bases). CDR1 and CDR2 from the germline V gene are MNHEY and SMNVEV (reference sequence). CDR3 length equals 15 residues. Trimming took 7 bases from V and 3 from J, leaving 15 bases between them.

J is TRBJ2-5 and V is TRBV10-3; maybe TRBD2 (5 bases). CDR1 and CDR2 from the germline V gene are ENHRY and SYGVKD. The CDR3 is 15 residues long. V gave up 0 bases and J gave up 2 bases, with 10 bases separating them. This CDR3 reads CAISESEEGQETQYF. Here the CDR3 DNA reads TGTGCCATCAGTGAGTCGGAAGAGGGACAAGAGACCCAGTACTTC.

This sequence joins TRBV7-9 and TRBJ2-7; D perhaps matches TRBD1 (6 bases). The CDR3 consists of 16 residues. V was cut by 4 bases and J by 3 bases, with 19 bases left in between. Germline V CDR1 and CDR2: SEHNR, FQNEAQ (reference sequence). The CDR3 reads CASSYPPGGADYEQYF. Here the CDR3 DNA reads TGTGCCAGCAGCTACCCTCCTGGGGGCGCTGACTACGAGCAGTACTTC.

This chain connects TRBV28 to TRBJ1-4, with TRBD1 matching 8 bases. After removal of 11 bases from V and 5 bases from J, the junction contained 7 bases not matched to a gene. Germline lookup yields CDR1 MDHEN and CDR2 SYDVKM. This CDR3 is built from 13 residues. The CDR3 nucleotides read TGTGCCGCATCAGGGGGCTGGAATGAAAAACTGTTTTTT. Protein product: CAASGGWNEKLFF.

V and J are TRBV4-2 and TRBJ1-2, with 9 positions matching TRBD1. The V gene end was trimmed by 3 bases and the J gene end by 4 bases; junction bases not matched to a gene: 3. The CDR3 consists of 14 residues. The germline gives CDR1 LGHNA, CDR2 YNFKEQ. DNA for the CDR3: TGTGCCAGCAGCCAGGGACAGGGAGGCTATGGCTACACCTTC. It is translated as CASSQGQGGYGYTF.

The J gene is TRBJ2-7, the V gene TRBV29-1; D might be TRBD1 (6 bases). The CDR3 is made up of 14 amino acids. Deletions cut 5 bases from V and 3 bases from J, with 17 bases between. Per the germline V gene, CDR1 is SQVTM and CDR2 is ANQGSEA. CDR3 loop: CSVRLRGHLYEQYF. CDR3 DNA sequence: TGCAGCGTTCGGTTACGGGGACATCTCTACGAGCAGTACTTC.

The rearrangement uses TRBV5-1 and TRBJ1-1; D might be TRBD1 (5 bases). The CDR3 runs to 16 residues. V lost 3 bases and J lost 0, with 15 bases in between. Germline V gene data show CDR1 as SGHRS and CDR2 as YFSETQ. The CDR3 loop reads CASSSDSSLVNTEAFF. The DNA for the CDR3 is TGCGCCAGCAGCTCCGACAGTTCCCTCGTGAACACTGAAGCTTTCTTT.

The chain uses TRBV27 and TRBJ2-3, with D perhaps TRBD2 (6 bases). Deletions cut 7 bases from V and 1 base from J, with 12 bases between. The CDR3 consists of 14 residues. Germline values: CDR1 MNHEY, CDR2 SMNVEV (reference sequence). The CDR3 DNA sequence: TGTGCCAGCATAGCGGCAGGGCGCACAGATACGCAGTATTTT. This translates into CASIAAGRTDTQYF.

The chain uses TRBV15 and TRBJ2-7; 7 positions match TRBD1. Trimming at V came to 5 bases and at J to 5 bases, leaving 9 bases not matched to a gene. This CDR3 spans 14 amino acids. Germline V CDR1 and CDR2: LNHNV, YYDKDF (reference sequence). CDR3 in DNA: TGTGCCACCAGCCCCCCGGGACAGAGCGACGAGCAGTACTTC. The encoded protein is CATSPPGQSDEQYF.

This CDR3 reads CASSPGTYNEQFF. The CDR3 coding sequence is TGTGCCAGCAGTCCAGGGACCTACAATGAGCAGTTCTTC. V usage is TRBV28 and J usage is TRBJ2-1; possibly TRBD1 for D (5 bases). Germline lookup yields CDR1 MDHEN and CDR2 SYDVKM. The CDR3 totals 13 residues. V was trimmed by 5 bases and J by 2 bases, leaving 7 bases between them.

The table lists this clone with a few counts. The chain links TRBV29-1 to TRBJ1-2, with a weak D call TRBD1 (6 bases). The CDR3 is 15 residues long. Germline assignment: CDR1 SQVTM and CDR2 ANQGSEA. V was clipped by 7 bases and J by 4 bases, with 22 bases between them. CDR3 nucleotides: TGCAGCGATGCAATTAAGGGGGAAGTTGCCTATGGCTACACCTTC. Its translation: CSDAIKGEVAYGYTF.

The rearrangement uses TRBV27 and TRBJ2-7; 10 bases line up with TRBD2. The CDR3 sequence is 12 residues long. Germline V CDR1 and CDR2: MNHEY, SMNVEV (reference sequence). The J segment lost 13 bases and the V segment lost 6 bases, leaving 9 bases of the junction unmatched. CDR3 sequence reads: CASRESTSGIYF. CDR3 coding DNA: TGTGCCAGCAGGGAATCAACTAGCGGGATATACTTC.

This clone was seen more than once but under ten times. V is TRBV9 and J is TRBJ1-1; no clear D gene. The V end was cut by 2 bases, the J end by 0 bases, with 8 bases between. CDR1 and CDR2 (germline): SGDLS, YYNGEE. The CDR3 is 14 amino acids. In DNA form, the CDR3 reads TGTGCCAGCAGCGTGGCCATGTTGAACACTGAAGCTTTCTTT. Translation: CASSVAMLNTEAFF. Together with reference TRBV9 and TRBJ1-1, the CDR3 gives the full variable domain: DSGVTQTPKHLITATGQRVTLRCSPRSGDLSVYWYQQSLDQGLQFLIQYYNGEERAKGNILERFSAQQFPDLHSELNLSSLELGDSALYFCASSVAMLNTEAFFGQGTRLTVV.

The chain has TRBV4-1 and TRBJ2-7; D is perhaps TRBD2 (5 bases). The V end was cut by 3 bases, the J end by 3 bases, with 15 bases between. Germline V gives CDR1 MGHRA, CDR2 YSYEKL. The CDR3 contains 15 residues. The CDR3 loop is CASSQDPGNLYEQYF. The CDR3 bases are TGCGCCAGCAGCCAGGATCCGGGAAACCTCTACGAGCAGTACTTC.

The chain has TRBV25-1 and TRBJ2-5, with D unclear. Germline V lookup: CDR1 MGHDK, CDR2 SYGVNS. V lost 0 bases and J lost 5, with 10 bases in between. The CDR3 covers 14 residues. CDR3 in DNA: TGTGCCAGCAGTGAATATGCGAGTTGGGAGACCCAGTACTTC. This encodes CASSEYASWETQYF. Supplemented by reference TRBV25-1 and TRBJ2-5, the full variable domain reads EADIYQTPRYLVIGTGKKITLECSQTMGHDKMYWYQQDPGMELHLIHYSYGVNSTEKGDLSSESTVSRIRTEHFPLTLESARPSHTSQYLCASSEYASWETQYFGPGTRLLVL.

The CDR3 protein is CASSGGASEQYF. CDR3 bases: TGTGCCAGTAGCGGGGGGGCCTCCGAGCAGTACTTC. The V and J genes are TRBV19 and TRBJ2-7; 8 bases map to TRBD2. Losses at the gene ends were 6 bases for V and 6 bases for J; bases not matched to a gene: 4. Per the germline V gene, CDR1 is LNHDA and CDR2 is SQIVND (reference sequence). The CDR3 covers 12 residues.

The chain joins TRBV15 to TRBJ1-4, with D uncertain. Trimming took 0 bases from V and 5 from J, leaving 13 bases between them. This CDR3 is built from 16 residues. In germline, CDR1 is LNHNV, CDR2 YYDKDF (reference sequence). This CDR3 reads CATSRDVTNVNEKLFF. CDR3 nucleotides: TGTGCCACCAGCAGAGATGTGACAAACGTGAATGAAAAACTGTTTTTT.

The chain links TRBV27 to TRBJ1-4, with D maybe TRBD1 (6 bases). This CDR3 has 17 amino acids. CDR1 MNHEY and CDR2 SMNVEV come from the germline V gene (reference sequence). V lost 5 bases and J 7 bases, leaving 23 bases between the germline ends. The CDR3 DNA is TGTGCCAGCAGTCCACTAAGGGTAGGGGGTTTTAGTGAAAAACTGTTTTTT. Translation gives CASSPLRVGGFSEKLFF.

V and J are TRBV28 and TRBJ1-4; the match to TRBD1 covers 7 bases. The V segment lost 5 bases and the J segment 3 bases; nucleotides outside the gene matches: 6. This CDR3 is 15 amino acids long. The germline V gene has CDR1 MDHEN and CDR2 SYDVKM. The chain's CDR3 is CASSPSGGPNEKLFF. For the CDR3, the DNA is TGTGCCAGCAGTCCATCAGGGGGACCTAATGAAAAACTGTTTTTT.

The rearrangement uses TRBV28 and TRBJ2-1; 10 bases map to TRBD2. The V segment lost 6 bases and the J segment 8 bases; nucleotides outside the gene matches: 4. CDR1 is MDHEN, CDR2 SYDVKM, per germline. The length of the CDR3 is 13 residues. CDR3 residues: CASRTGTSDEQFF. The CDR3 DNA reads as TGTGCCAGCAGGACCGGGACTAGCGATGAGCAGTTCTTC.

The chain uses TRBV6-6 and TRBJ2-7; D is possibly TRBD2 (6 bases). CDR3 length equals 15 residues. Germline CDR1 MNHNY, CDR2 SVGAGI (reference sequence). Trimming left V 7 bases short and J 0 bases short, with 16 bases between. In DNA, the CDR3 is TGTGCCAGCACCCAATCCGGGGGAACCTCCTACGAGCAGTACTTC. It encodes CASTQSGGTSYEQYF.

This rearrangement joins TRBV4-3 to TRBJ2-3, with 11 positions matching TRBD2. The CDR3 is 17 residues long. V shed 2 bases and J 5 bases; nucleotides not matched to a gene: 9. Germline CDR1 LGHNA, CDR2 YSLEER. In nucleotides, the CDR3 is TGCGCCAGCAGCCAAATAGCGGGAGGGCCTTTTGTAGATACGCAGTATTTT. Amino acids: CASSQIAGGPFVDTQYF.

The count of this clone is one. V and J are TRBV15 and TRBJ1-1, with D perhaps matching TRBD1 (5 bases). There are 11 residues in the CDR3. V was cut by 8 bases and J by 10 bases, with 14 bases left in between. Germline-derived CDR1 and CDR2 are LNHNV and YYDKDF (reference sequence). In DNA form, the CDR3 reads TGTGCCACCCTCAGAAGGGGTCTAGCTTTCTTT. This gives the protein CATLRRGLAFF.

The V and J genes are TRBV28 and TRBJ2-7, with 11 bases identical to TRBD1. J gave up 5 bases and V 5 bases, and 14 bases lay outside the gene matches. The CDR3 sequence is 17 residues long. Germline values: CDR1 MDHEN, CDR2 SYDVKM. The CDR3 spells CASSPPLTGTGGDEQYF. The CDR3 coding sequence is TGTGCCAGCAGTCCTCCCCTTACCGGGACAGGGGGTGACGAGCAGTACTTC. The full variable domain, with the rest looked up from reference TRBV28 and TRBJ2-7, is DVKVTQSSRYLVKRTGEKVFLECVQDMDHENMFWYRQDPGLGLRLIYFSYDVKMKEKGDIPEGYSVSREKKERFSLILESASTNQTSMYLCASSPPLTGTGGDEQYFGPGTRLTVT.

The CDR3 loop is CASSLNRPSGRVGNEQFF. In nucleotides, the CDR3 is TGCGCCAGCAGCCTCAACCGCCCTTCCGGGAGGGTGGGCAATGAGCAGTTCTTC. V and J are TRBV5-1 and TRBJ2-1; TRBD2 agrees at 8 bases. After removal of 4 bases from V and 6 bases from J, the junction contained 18 bases not matched to a gene. From germline, CDR1 is SGHRS and CDR2 YFSETQ. This CDR3 comprises 18 residues.